This passage covers 32 T cell receptor beta chains from one sample sequenced in a study of cytotoxic CD8 clonotypes in ibrutinib-treated CLL. The data were produced by immunoSEQ multiplex PCR, yet TCRdb's version contains in-frame clones alone and is incomplete. The data show about 140,000 clones, about 91% seen once. Specimen: PBMCs, collected after 12 months of ibrutinib treatment. The receptors stem from a human donor with chronic lymphocytic leukemia.

As regards this clone: Other DNA sequences in the same sample also yield this CDR3. The rearrangement uses TRBV28 and TRBJ2-7, with D unresolved. The germline V gene encodes CDR1 MDHEN and CDR2 SYDVKM. This CDR3 has 12 amino acids. V was cut by 5 bases and J by 2 bases, with 7 bases left in between. CDR3 region: CASSLGAYEQYF. CDR3 sequence (DNA): TGTGCCAGCAGTCTTGGGGCCTACGAGCAGTACTTC. Full variable domain (outside the CDR3, taken from reference TRBV28 and TRBJ2-7): DVKVTQSSRYLVKRTGEKVFLECVQDMDHENMFWYRQDPGLGLRLIYFSYDVKMKEKGDIPEGYSVSREKKERFSLILESASTNQTSMYLCASSLGAYEQYFGPGTRLTVT.

The chain couples TRBV6-5 to TRBJ2-2, with D possibly TRBD1 on 6 matching bases. This CDR3 is built from 16 residues. Looked up from germline, CDR1 is MNHEY and CDR2 is SVGAGI. The V and J ends lost 0 bases and 2 bases respectively, with 10 bases between them. This CDR3 reads CASSYSTGVNTGELFF. DNA of the CDR3: TGTGCCAGCAGTTACTCGACAGGAGTCAACACCGGGGAGCTGTTTTTT.

The rearrangement uses TRBV28 and TRBJ2-7; 8 bases are shared with TRBD1. Losses at the gene ends were 3 bases for V and 4 bases for J; bases not matched to a gene: 5. Looked up from germline, CDR1 is MDHEN and CDR2 is SYDVKM. The length of the CDR3 is 14 residues. CDR3 in amino acids: CASSFSGQAYEQYF. The CDR3 coding sequence is TGTGCCAGCAGTTTCTCGGGACAGGCTTACGAGCAGTACTTC.

The rearrangement joins TRBV15 to TRBJ1-1; maybe TRBD1 (5 bases). Germline V gene sequence: CDR1 LNHNV, CDR2 YYDKDF (reference sequence). The CDR3 has 14 amino acids. V was cut by 0 bases and J by 0 bases, with 5 bases left in between. The CDR3 loop is CATSREGVNTEAFF. The DNA for the CDR3 is TGTGCCACCAGCAGAGAGGGGGTGAACACTGAAGCTTTCTTT.

The rearrangement joins TRBV10-3 to TRBJ2-5; no definite D call. Trimming removed 8 bases from V and 5 bases from J, with 9 bases in between. The CDR3 has 11 amino acids. Germline V CDR1 and CDR2: ENHRY, SYGVKD. CDR3 nucleotide sequence: TGTGCCATCGGTCCTGGGGAGACCCAGTACTTC. Protein: CAIGPGETQYF.

The gene calls are TRBV6-1 and TRBJ2-7, with 7 positions matching TRBD2. Trimming took 4 bases from V and 2 from J; bases not matched to a gene: 8. Germline V gene lookup returns CDR1 MNHNS and CDR2 SASEGT. This CDR3 comprises 15 residues. CDR3 sequence (DNA): TGTGCCAGCAGTGCCCCCCCTAGCGGAACCTACGAGCAGTACTTC. Protein product: CASSAPPSGTYEQYF.

The chain is built from TRBV9 and TRBJ2-1, with 11 bases that match TRBD2. CDR3 length: 17 residues. CDR1 SGDLS and CDR2 YYNGEE come from the germline V gene. The trim removed 4 bases at V and 9 bases at J, leaving 15 bases unmatched. CDR3 protein: CASSPVGLAGGNGEQFF. CDR3 coding DNA: TGTGCCAGCAGCCCCGTCGGGCTAGCGGGAGGCAACGGTGAGCAGTTCTTC.

About this clone itself: In the same sample, other DNA sequences code for this CDR3. J is TRBJ1-1 and V is TRBV18; no definite D call. The CDR3 loop spans 13 amino acids. The V end lost 2 bases, the J end lost 2 bases, and 6 bases lay between the germline ends. CDR1 and CDR2 (germline): KGHSH, LQKENI. Here the CDR3 reads CASSPGQNTEAFF. In nucleotides, the CDR3 is TGTGCCAGCTCACCAGGGCAAAACACTGAAGCTTTCTTT.

V gene TRBV7-8 combines with J gene TRBJ2-2; TRBD2 might be the D (5 bases). CDR3 length: 14 amino acids. Trimming removed 5 bases at V and 5 bases at J, with 12 bases between. In germline, CDR1 is SGHVS, CDR2 FQNEAQ. CDR3 in DNA: TGTGCCAGCAGCGGAGGAGTGGGAACCGGGGAGCTGTTTTTT. This encodes CASSGGVGTGELFF.

The chain recombines TRBV28 with TRBJ2-7, with TRBD2 matching over 8 bases. There are 15 residues in the CDR3. The germline gives CDR1 MDHEN, CDR2 SYDVKM. V lost 5 bases and J lost 3; bases outside the gene matches: 9. DNA of the CDR3: TGTGCCAGCAGTCCTACTAGCGGTGTAGGCTACGAGCAGTACTTC. Translated, it gives CASSPTSGVGYEQYF.

The chain uses TRBV6-5 and TRBJ2-1; D tentatively fits TRBD1 or TRBD2 (6 bases each). V dropped 1 base and J dropped 7 bases, with 11 bases sitting between them. This CDR3 has 14 residues. Germline V gene lookup returns CDR1 MNHEY and CDR2 SVGAGI. CDR3 sequence (DNA): TGTGCCAGCAGTTACTGGGGGGCTCCGAATGAGCAGTTCTTC. Translation: CASSYWGAPNEQFF.

The gene calls are TRBV7-2 and TRBJ2-2, with D uncertain. From germline, CDR1 is SGHTA and CDR2 FQGNSA. The V end lost 3 bases, the J end lost 5 bases, and 7 bases lay between the germline ends. The CDR3 spans 13 residues. CDR3 nucleotides: TGTGCCAGCAGCTTCGGATTGACCGGGGAGCTGTTTTTT. Protein sequence: CASSFGLTGELFF.

The chain uses TRBV2 and TRBJ2-7; a possible D gene is TRBD1 (6 bases). This CDR3 spans 14 amino acids. CDR1 is SNHLY and CDR2 is FYNNEI in the germline V gene. V was cut by 7 bases and J by 4 bases, with 17 bases left in between. The CDR3 nucleotides are TGTGCCAGCACCCTCCCGGACAGCGCTTACGAGCAGTACTTC. It encodes CASTLPDSAYEQYF.

The CDR3 protein is CASNFDRGYQPQHF. In nucleotides, the CDR3 is TGTGCCAGCAACTTCGACAGGGGTTATCAGCCCCAGCATTTT. The chain couples TRBV6-6 to TRBJ1-5; 8 bases map to TRBD1. The junction had 7 bases not matched to a gene; V was cut back by 7 bases and J by 5 bases. The CDR3 runs 14 residues. The germline V gene encodes CDR1 MNHNY and CDR2 SVGAGI (reference sequence).

The gene calls are TRBV30 and TRBJ2-3; D gene ambiguous. V was cut by 2 bases and J by 2 bases, with 2 bases left in between. The CDR3 extends over 11 amino acids. Germline loops: CDR1 GTSNPN, CDR2 SVGIG (reference sequence). For the CDR3, the DNA is TGTGCCTGGAGTCCCACAGATACGCAGTATTTT. It specifies CAWSPTDTQYF.

The CDR3 DNA reads as TGTGCCACCAGCAGGACAGCCTACACAACTAATGAAAAACTGTTTTTT. Amino acids: CATSRTAYTTNEKLFF. V gene TRBV15 combines with J gene TRBJ1-4, with D possibly being TRBD1 (5 bases). The CDR3 has 16 amino acids. In germline, CDR1 is LNHNV, CDR2 YYDKDF (reference sequence). V was pared by 3 bases and J by 0 bases, with 11 bases between.

The rearrangement uses TRBV29-1 and TRBJ2-1; 9 bases line up with TRBD1. Per the germline V gene, CDR1 is SQVTM and CDR2 is ANQGSEA. The V segment lost 7 bases and the J segment 5 bases; nucleotides outside the gene matches: 6. The CDR3 consists of 13 residues. DNA of the CDR3: TGCAGCGGCTTGGGACAGGGAGACAATGAGCAGTTCTTC. This translates into CSGLGQGDNEQFF.

The V gene is TRBV28, the J gene TRBJ2-2; TRBD2 matches 9 bases. The CDR3 contains 19 residues. Germline trimming cut 5 bases from V and 5 bases from J; bases unmatched to any gene: 18. CDR1 and CDR2 (germline): MDHEN, SYDVKM. CDR3: CASSPKTSGAAFGTGELFF. The CDR3 DNA sequence: TGTGCCAGCAGTCCGAAGACTAGCGGAGCTGCATTCGGGACCGGGGAGCTGTTTTTT.

The V gene is TRBV28, the J gene TRBJ2-7; D is possibly TRBD1 (6 bases). Between the trimmed V and J ends, which lost 2 bases and 7 bases, there was a span of 15 bases. The CDR3 totals 14 residues. CDR1 and CDR2 (germline): MDHEN, SYDVKM. CDR3 amino acids: CASSLQGPPQEQYF. The CDR3 nucleotides read TGTGCCAGCAGTTTACAGGGGCCTCCCCAAGAGCAGTACTTC.

The chain carries TRBV19 and TRBJ2-1; D unresolved. V was shortened by 1 base and J by 0 bases, with 10 bases between the two germline ends. The CDR3 extends over 16 amino acids. CDR1 is LNHDA and CDR2 is SQIVND in the germline V gene (reference sequence). CDR3 coding DNA: TGTGCCAGTAGTATAGTGGGTACGAGCTCCTACAATGAGCAGTTCTTC. Amino acid sequence: CASSIVGTSSYNEQFF.

The chain joins TRBV6-5 to TRBJ1-1; possibly TRBD1 for D (6 bases). There are 16 residues in the CDR3. Germline assignment: CDR1 MNHEY and CDR2 SVGAGI. The ends were cut back, 2 bases at V and 4 bases at J, with 17 bases in the middle. The CDR3 region is CASSYTYSTGITEAFF. The CDR3 bases are TGTGCCAGCAGTTACACCTATTCCACAGGGATCACTGAAGCTTTCTTT.

The gene calls are TRBV27 and TRBJ2-5; 7 positions agree with TRBD2. There are 16 residues in the CDR3. CDR1 and CDR2 (germline): MNHEY, SMNVEV (reference sequence). Trimming cost V 5 bases and J 1 base; bases outside gene matches: 10. The CDR3 DNA sequence: TGTGCCAGCAGTCCGTGGGCGGCGGGGGTCCAAGAGACCCAGTACTTC. Translating gives CASSPWAAGVQETQYF.

The V call is TRBV10-3, the J call TRBJ2-7, with a weak D call TRBD1 (6 bases). Germline CDR1 and CDR2: ENHRY and SYGVKD. The CDR3 covers 13 residues. V was shortened by 6 bases and J by 3 bases, with 12 bases between the two germline ends. The CDR3 nucleotides are TGTGCCATCAGCAAGACAGGAAACTACGAGCAGTACTTC. It yields the protein CAISKTGNYEQYF.

The chain uses TRBV19 and TRBJ2-5; D ambiguous. Trimming removed 5 bases from V and 3 bases from J, with 10 bases in between. The CDR3 has 13 amino acids. Per the germline V gene, CDR1 is LNHDA and CDR2 is SQIVND (reference sequence). The CDR3 nucleotides read TGTGCCAGTAGTGTCCGACTGGAAGAGACCCAGTACTTC. This sequence encodes CASSVRLEETQYF.

The table lists this clone with a count of one. V usage is TRBV28 and J usage is TRBJ1-2; weak D call: TRBD1 (5 bases). The germline gives CDR1 MDHEN, CDR2 SYDVKM. The CDR3 runs to 14 residues. Trimming took 7 bases from V and 4 from J, leaving 16 bases between them. The CDR3: CASTSPRQTYGYTF. The CDR3 nucleotides read TGTGCCAGCACGAGTCCCCGACAGACCTATGGCTACACCTTC.

The DNA for the CDR3 is TGCGCCAGCAGCTCGGTACTAGCGGAGGTCTACAATGAGCAGTTCTTC. Residues: CASSSVLAEVYNEQFF. The V call is TRBV5-1, the J call TRBJ2-1; TRBD2 aligns across 8 bases. V lost 3 bases to trimming and J lost 3 bases; unmatched junction nucleotides: 8. Germline CDR1 SGHRS, CDR2 YFSETQ. The CDR3 has 16 residues.

This clone was detected only once. The chain uses TRBV28 and TRBJ2-7; either TRBD1 or TRBD2 may fit D (5 bases each). The CDR3 runs to 12 residues. Deletions cut 6 bases from V and 3 bases from J, with 9 bases between. Germline assignment: CDR1 MDHEN and CDR2 SYDVKM. The CDR3 region is CASSDGGYEQYF. CDR3 bases: TGTGCCAGCAGCGATGGGGGCTACGAGCAGTACTTC.

The chain is built from TRBV15 and TRBJ1-1, with unresolved D. CDR1 is LNHNV and CDR2 is YYDKDF in the germline V gene (reference sequence). The CDR3 length is 14 residues. The V and J ends lost 0 bases and 5 bases respectively, with 10 bases between them. The CDR3 spells CATSRDLVSTEAFF. The CDR3 region has the DNA TGTGCCACCAGCAGAGATCTAGTCTCAACTGAAGCTTTCTTT.

In its sample, this clone was seen once. The rearrangement links TRBV27 to TRBJ2-6, with TRBD1 as a possible D gene (6 bases). The germline V gene encodes CDR1 MNHEY and CDR2 SMNVEV (reference sequence). Trimming cost V 5 bases and J 2 bases, with 13 bases left between them. This CDR3 has 16 amino acids. The CDR3 loop is CASSDRSSTGANVLTF. The CDR3 DNA sequence: TGTGCCAGCAGTGACAGGTCCTCCACTGGGGCCAACGTCCTGACTTTC.

This chain connects TRBV7-3 to TRBJ2-3, with D uncertain. Germline CDR1 and CDR2: SGHTA and FQGTGA. V lost 3 bases and J lost 2, with 6 bases in between. CDR3 size: 13 residues. CDR3 DNA: TGTGCCAGCAGCTTTCCCCACACAGATACGCAGTATTTT. Its protein product is CASSFPHTDTQYF.

This clone was counted a single time. This rearrangement joins TRBV7-9 to TRBJ2-5, with 7 bases lining up with TRBD2. Germline CDR1 is SEHNR and CDR2 is FQNEAQ (reference sequence). Trimming removed 6 bases from V and 5 bases from J; junction bases left unmatched: 9. The CDR3 consists of 14 residues. The CDR3 protein is CASSNGLSGETQYF. Written as DNA, the CDR3 is TGTGCCAGCAGTAACGGACTTAGCGGGGAGACCCAGTACTTC.

DNA of the CDR3: TGTGCCAGCAGTTTAAGGGGGGGAGAGACCCAGTACTTC. Translation: CASSLRGGETQYF. The chain recombines TRBV28 with TRBJ2-5; D might be TRBD2 (7 bases). Deletions cut 2 bases from V and 4 bases from J, with 8 bases between. Germline V gives CDR1 MDHEN, CDR2 SYDVKM. CDR3 size: 13 residues. Based on the CDR3 plus reference TRBV28 and TRBJ2-5, the full variable domain is DVKVTQSSRYLVKRTGEKVFLECVQDMDHENMFWYRQDPGLGLRLIYFSYDVKMKEKGDIPEGYSVSREKKERFSLILESASTNQTSMYLCASSLRGGETQYFGPGTRLLVL.